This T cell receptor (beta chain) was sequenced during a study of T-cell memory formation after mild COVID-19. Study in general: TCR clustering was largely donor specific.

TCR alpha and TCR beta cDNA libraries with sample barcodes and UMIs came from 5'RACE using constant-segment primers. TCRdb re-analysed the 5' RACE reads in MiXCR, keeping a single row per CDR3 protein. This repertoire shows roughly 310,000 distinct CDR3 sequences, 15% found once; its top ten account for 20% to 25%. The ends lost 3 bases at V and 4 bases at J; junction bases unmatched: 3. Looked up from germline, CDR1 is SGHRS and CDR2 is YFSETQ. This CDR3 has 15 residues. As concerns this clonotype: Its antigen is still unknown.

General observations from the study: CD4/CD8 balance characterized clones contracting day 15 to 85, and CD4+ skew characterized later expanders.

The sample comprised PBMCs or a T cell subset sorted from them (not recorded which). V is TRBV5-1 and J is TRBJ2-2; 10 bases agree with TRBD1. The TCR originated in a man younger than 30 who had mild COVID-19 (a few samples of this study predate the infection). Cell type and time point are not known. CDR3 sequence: CASSWTGGSTGELFF. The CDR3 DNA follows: TGCGCCAGCAGCTGGACAGGGGGGAGCACCGGGGAGCTGTTTTTT.